This passage covers 20 T cell receptor beta chains from one sample sequenced in a study of blood T cell repertoires in COVID-19. Data came from immunoSEQ multiplex PCR; TCRdb stores just in-frame clones and leaves some out. The sample lists 250,000 to 350,000 clones, about nine tenths occurring once. Sequencing input: peripheral blood. The receptors here all came from a woman between 45 and 60 years old who had recovered from COVID-19.

V is TRBV5-4 and J is TRBJ2-1, with D possibly TRBD1 on 6 matching bases. Trimming shortened V by 3 bases and J by 8 bases, and 18 bases separated the two germline ends. The CDR3 is 15 residues long. Germline assignment: CDR1 SGHNT and CDR2 YYREEE (reference sequence). CDR3 sequence: CASSSGTSPTYEQFF. The CDR3 DNA follows: TGTGCCAGCAGCTCCGGGACATCCCCTACGTATGAGCAGTTCTTC.

The chain combines TRBV4-2 with TRBJ1-5, with 7 nucleotides matching TRBD1. The trim removed 4 bases at V and 7 bases at J, leaving 13 bases unmatched. This CDR3 has 16 amino acids. Germline V gene lookup returns CDR1 LGHNA and CDR2 YNFKEQ. CDR3: CASSPVNARGDQPQHF. DNA of the CDR3: TGTGCCAGCAGCCCGGTGAACGCCAGGGGGGACCAGCCCCAGCATTTT.

The rearrangement joins TRBV3-1 (or the pseudogene TRBV3-2) to TRBJ2-7; 8 positions match TRBD1. Trimming cost V 0 bases and J 4 bases; bases outside gene matches: 8. Germline-derived CDR1 and CDR2 are LGHDT and YNNKEL (reference sequence). This CDR3 contains 16 residues. CDR3 nucleotides: TGTGCCAGCAGCCAAGACCGGGACAGGCTGCCTTACGAGCAGTACTTC. It is translated as CASSQDRDRLPYEQYF.

This sequence joins TRBV4-3 and TRBJ1-5, with D perhaps matching TRBD1 (5 bases). CDR3 length equals 13 residues. CDR1 is LGHNA and CDR2 is YSLEER in the germline V gene. The V end lost 2 bases, the J end lost 6 bases, and 8 bases lay between the germline ends. CDR3 nucleotides: TGCGCCAGCAGCCAAAGGGGAGGTCAGCCCCAGCATTTT. Protein: CASSQRGGQPQHF.

The V gene is TRBV7-6, the J gene TRBJ2-7; 7 nucleotides line up with TRBD2. CDR3 size: 14 residues. V lost 5 bases, J lost 5 bases, and 9 bases stayed unmatched. Germline loops: CDR1 SGHVS, CDR2 FNYEAQ. The CDR3 here is CASSPVAGVNEQYF. The CDR3 bases are TGTGCCAGCAGCCCCGTCGCGGGGGTCAACGAGCAGTACTTC. Drawing the rest from reference TRBV7-6 and TRBJ2-7, the complete variable domain is GAGVSQSPRYKVTKRGQDVALRCDPISGHVSLYWYRQALGQGPEFLTYFNYEAQQDKSGLPNDRFSAERPEGSISTLTIQRTEQRDSAMYRCASSPVAGVNEQYFGPGTRLTVT.

The genes are TRBV10-3 and TRBJ2-1; 7 nucleotides line up with TRBD1. Looked up from germline, CDR1 is ENHRY and CDR2 is SYGVKD. V lost 5 bases, J lost 5 bases, and 12 bases stayed unmatched. The CDR3 consists of 16 residues. The CDR3 sequence is CAISFLAPGTDNEQFF. In DNA, the CDR3 is TGTGCCATCAGTTTCCTAGCCCCCGGGACAGACAATGAGCAGTTCTTC.

The chain is built from TRBV5-1 and TRBJ2-1, with a tentative D call TRBD2 (6 bases). V was shortened by 5 bases and J by 9 bases, with 18 bases between the two germline ends. The CDR3 consists of 14 residues. CDR1 is SGHRS and CDR2 is YFSETQ in the germline V gene. The CDR3 DNA reads TGCGCCAGCAGGATTCGTCTAGCGTCCGGTGAGCAGTTCTTC. Its translation is CASRIRLASGEQFF.

J is TRBJ1-2 and V is TRBV4-1; possible D gene TRBD1, 5 bases. Trimming left V 1 base short and J 8 bases short, with 11 bases between. The CDR3 length is 13 residues. Per germline, CDR1 MGHRA and CDR2 YSYEKL. The CDR3 loop reads CASSQGGVLGYTF. CDR3 sequence (DNA): TGCGCCAGCAGCCAAGGGGGGGTTCTGGGCTACACCTTC.

The chain couples TRBV24-1 to TRBJ1-1; a possible D gene is TRBD1 (6 bases). V gave up 3 bases and J gave up 0 bases, with 10 bases separating them. This CDR3 has 15 residues. Germline CDR1 KGHDR, CDR2 SFDVKD. The CDR3 loop is CATSDGQNLNTEAFF. The CDR3 DNA sequence: TGTGCCACCAGTGATGGACAGAATTTGAACACTGAAGCTTTCTTT.

The chain employs TRBV7-2 and TRBJ1-3, with D tentatively TRBD1 (5 bases). Trimming cost V 5 bases and J 6 bases, with 14 bases left between them. The CDR3 runs 14 residues. From germline, CDR1 is SGHTA and CDR2 FQGNSA. CDR3 DNA: TGTGCCAGCAGCGTCGACACAGGTTCAAACACCATATATTTT. This codes for CASSVDTGSNTIYF.

This clone was seen only once. The junction and the germline gene differ at one end; a read error may be behind it. The rearrangement links TRBV5-6 to TRBJ1-1; D remains ambiguous. There are 11 residues in the CDR3. The germline V gene has CDR1 SGHDT and CDR2 YYEEEE. CDR3 residues: CASSLNSEAFF. The DNA for the CDR3 is TGTGCCAGCAGCTTGAACTCTGAAGCTTTCTTT. The variable domain in full, with the rest retrieved from reference TRBV5-6 and TRBJ1-1, is DAGVTQSPTHLIKTRGQQVTLRCSPKSGHDTVSWYQQALGQGPQFIFQYYEEEERQRGNFPDRFSGHQFPNYSSELNVNALLLGDSALYLCASSLNSEAFFGQGTRLTVV.

This chain uses TRBV11-1 with TRBJ2-5; 7 bases are a match to TRBD1. The CDR3 length is 15 residues. Germline CDR1 reads SGHAT; CDR2 reads FQDESV (reference sequence). V lost 2 bases and J lost 2; bases outside the gene matches: 5. The CDR3 sequence is CASSLRGRLQETQYF. DNA of the CDR3: TGTGCCAGCAGCTTAAGGGGGCGGCTTCAAGAGACCCAGTACTTC.

The rearrangement joins TRBV19 to TRBJ1-1, with D possibly matching TRBD1 (5 bases). CDR1 and CDR2 from the germline V gene are LNHDA and SQIVND (reference sequence). The CDR3 is 14 residues long. With 9 bases removed from V and 4 bases from J, the gap between germline ends came to 18 bases. CDR3 in DNA: TGTGCCAGCCGCCCGGGGGTCTCGAGCACTGAAGCTTTCTTT. It encodes CASRPGVSSTEAFF. The whole variable domain, filled in from reference TRBV19 and TRBJ1-1, reads DGGITQSPKYLFRKEGQNVTLSCEQNLNHDAMYWYRQDPGQGLRLIYYSQIVNDFQKGDIAEGYSVSREKKESFPLTVTSAQKNPTAFYLCASRPGVSSTEAFFGQGTRLTVV.

The V and J genes are TRBV6-2 or TRBV6-3 and TRBJ2-1; TRBD2 aligns across 7 bases. The junction had 9 bases not matched to a gene; V was cut back by 5 bases and J by 8 bases. The CDR3 has 14 residues. CDR1 and CDR2 from the germline V gene are MNHEY and SVGEGT. CDR3 protein: CASSPVRGDDEQFF. The CDR3 DNA is TGTGCCAGCAGTCCCGTACGGGGGGACGATGAGCAGTTCTTC.

The chain is built from TRBV7-2 and TRBJ1-1; no clear D gene. The ends were cut back, 2 bases at V and 2 bases at J, with 9 bases in the middle. Germline V gene data show CDR1 as SGHTA and CDR2 as FQGNSA. The CDR3 is 14 residues long. The CDR3 DNA sequence: TGTGCCAGCAGCTTATCCCCCAGAAACACTGAAGCTTTCTTT. Protein sequence: CASSLSPRNTEAFF.

The genes are TRBV15 and TRBJ1-2; D is perhaps TRBD1 (6 bases). This CDR3 is built from 15 residues. Trimming took 1 base from V and 7 from J, leaving 16 bases between them. Germline V gene data show CDR1 as LNHNV and CDR2 as YYDKDF (reference sequence). The CDR3 nucleotides are TGTGCCACCAGCAGAGCTGGCACAGGGAGTATTGGCTACACCTTC. This translates into CATSRAGTGSIGYTF.

The CDR3: CASSPEDRAIVKIGYTF. The CDR3, as DNA: TGTGCCAGCAGTCCAGAGGACAGGGCCATAGTAAAAATAGGCTACACCTTC. The J gene is TRBJ1-2, the V gene TRBV27; 8 positions agree with TRBD1. The V gene end was trimmed by 5 bases and the J gene end by 8 bases; junction bases not matched to a gene: 19. CDR3 size: 17 residues. The germline gives CDR1 MNHEY, CDR2 SMNVEV (reference sequence).

The chain carries TRBV4-1 and TRBJ2-5, with a weak D call TRBD1 (5 bases). The CDR3 contains 16 residues. Germline CDR1 is MGHRA and CDR2 is YSYEKL. V gave up 0 bases and J gave up 4 bases, with 15 bases separating them. In DNA form, the CDR3 reads TGCGCCAGCAGCCAAGATCAAGGTGGGGCCTCAGAGACCCAGTACTTC. This gives the protein CASSQDQGGASETQYF.

The chain joins TRBV2 to TRBJ2-7; D remains ambiguous. CDR1 and CDR2 from the germline V gene are SNHLY and FYNNEI. This CDR3 is built from 13 residues. Trimming took off 1 base at V and 6 bases at J, with 10 bases between the two ends. The CDR3 coding sequence is TGTGCCAGCAGTGAAGAGTTAGCTGGCGAGCAGTACTTC. Protein sequence: CASSEELAGEQYF. Drawing the rest from reference TRBV2 and TRBJ2-7, the complete variable domain is EPEVTQTPSHQVTQMGQEVILRCVPISNHLYFYWYRQILGQKVEFLVSFYNNEISEKSEIFDDQFSVERPDGSNFTLKIRSTKLEDSAMYFCASSEELAGEQYFGPGTRLTVT.

V usage is TRBV5-3 and J usage is TRBJ2-2; 7 bases are a match to TRBD2. TRBV5-3 is recorded as an ORF, its role being uncertain. V lost 8 bases, J lost 6 bases, and 19 bases stayed unmatched. The CDR3 extends over 17 amino acids. This CDR3 reads CASPVLAENCYAGELFF. The CDR3 nucleotides are TGTGCCAGCCCGGTCCTAGCGGAAAACTGCTACGCCGGGGAGCTGTTTTTT.